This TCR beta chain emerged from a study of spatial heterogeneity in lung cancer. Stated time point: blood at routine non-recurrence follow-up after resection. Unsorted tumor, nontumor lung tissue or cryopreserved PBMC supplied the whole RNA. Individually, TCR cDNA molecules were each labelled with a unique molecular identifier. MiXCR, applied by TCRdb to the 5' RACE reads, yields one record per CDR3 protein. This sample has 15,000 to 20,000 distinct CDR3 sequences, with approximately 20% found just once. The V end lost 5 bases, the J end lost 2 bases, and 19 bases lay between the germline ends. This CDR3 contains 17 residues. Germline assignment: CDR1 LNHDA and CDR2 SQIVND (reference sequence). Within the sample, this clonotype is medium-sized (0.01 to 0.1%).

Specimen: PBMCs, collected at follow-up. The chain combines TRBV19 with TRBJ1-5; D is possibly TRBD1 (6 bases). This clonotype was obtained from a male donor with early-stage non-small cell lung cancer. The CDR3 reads CASSRKPQGFGNQPQHF. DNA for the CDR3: TGTGCCAGTAGTCGCAAACCACAGGGATTCGGCAATCAGCCCCAGCATTTT. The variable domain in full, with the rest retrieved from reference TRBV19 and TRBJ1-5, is DGGITQSPKYLFRKEGQNVTLSCEQNLNHDAMYWYRQDPGQGLRLIYYSQIVNDFQKGDIAEGYSVSREKKESFPLTVTSAQKNPTAFYLCASSRKPQGFGNQPQHFGDGTRLSIL.